Listed here are 23 T cell receptor beta chains from one sample, sequenced in a study of shared clonotypes between healthy human individuals. Measured with immunoSEQ multiplex PCR; TCRdb has only the in-frame clones, and not every one. Found here are over 100,000 clones, approximately 70% of them singletons; the top ten hold 24%. The sample taken for sequencing was memory CD8+ T cells sorted from blood. As for subset: CD45RO+ cells pooled with CCR7-negative TemRA cells. All receptors come from a woman aged 25 to 45 in good health.

The chain is built from TRBV6-1 and TRBJ1-4; 8 bases fit TRBD1. Losses at the gene ends were 1 base for V and 7 bases for J; bases not matched to a gene: 5. Germline V gives CDR1 MNHNS, CDR2 SASEGT. The CDR3 consists of 15 residues. CDR3 bases: TGTGCCAGCAGTGAAGAATCAGGGGGCTTTGAAAAACTGTTTTTT. This gives the protein CASSEESGGFEKLFF.

V and J are TRBV27 and TRBJ1-5, with D tentatively TRBD1 (5 bases). The CDR3 contains 14 residues. In germline, CDR1 is MNHEY, CDR2 SMNVEV (reference sequence). V lost 0 bases to trimming and J lost 3 bases, with 6 bases between them. In nucleotides, the CDR3 is TGTGCCAGCAGTTTATCACAGGCCAATCAGCCCCAGCATTTT. Protein product: CASSLSQANQPQHF.

This clone was detected only once. The rearrangement joins TRBV11-2 to TRBJ2-7; D not resolved. Germline values: CDR1 SGHAT, CDR2 FQNNGV. Trimming left V 5 bases short and J 0 bases short, with 11 bases between. CDR3 length equals 14 residues. The CDR3 nucleotides are TGTGCCAGCAGCAGTGACTCGAACTCCTACGAGCAGTACTTC. Protein sequence: CASSSDSNSYEQYF.

The chain joins TRBV7-6 to TRBJ2-2, with 8 bases lining up with TRBD2. Germline-derived CDR1 and CDR2 are SGHVS and FNYEAQ. The ends lost 5 bases at V and 4 bases at J; junction bases unmatched: 12. This CDR3 comprises 17 residues. CDR3 loop: CASSVLKAGDSTGELFF. Written as DNA, the CDR3 is TGTGCCAGCAGCGTTCTAAAAGCGGGAGATAGCACCGGGGAGCTGTTTTTT. The complete variable domain, with remaining parts taken from reference TRBV7-6 and TRBJ2-2, reads GAGVSQSPRYKVTKRGQDVALRCDPISGHVSLYWYRQALGQGPEFLTYFNYEAQQDKSGLPNDRFSAERPEGSISTLTIQRTEQRDSAMYRCASSVLKAGDSTGELFFGEGSRLTVL.

The rearrangement uses TRBV7-9 and TRBJ2-1; D may correspond to TRBD1 or TRBD2 (6 bases each). Germline V CDR1 and CDR2: SEHNR, FQNEAQ (reference sequence). The CDR3 is 18 amino acids. The ends were cut back, 5 bases at V and 2 bases at J, with 22 bases in the middle. CDR3 bases: TGTGCCAGCAGCCCACGGGGGCGCTCGGCTGATGCCTACAATGAGCAGTTCTTC. Translated: CASSPRGRSADAYNEQFF.

This clone was picked up a small number of times. This chain connects TRBV20-1 to TRBJ2-4, with D hard to call. CDR1 and CDR2 from the germline V gene are DFQATT and SNEGSKA (reference sequence). Trimming pared 6 bases from V and 5 bases from J, leaving 8 bases between. The CDR3 totals 11 residues. The CDR3 reads CSAGSQNIQYF. The CDR3 DNA sequence: TGCAGTGCCGGCAGCCAAAACATTCAGTACTTC.

This chain joins TRBV6-4 and TRBJ2-2; D possibly corresponds to TRBD1 (6 bases). Between the trimmed V and J ends, which lost 3 bases and 7 bases, there was a span of 9 bases. This CDR3 contains 13 residues. Per germline, CDR1 MRHNA and CDR2 SNTAGT. The CDR3 reads CASSDRDNGELFF. CDR3 DNA: TGTGCCAGCAGTGATCGGGACAACGGGGAGCTGTTTTTT.

This clone was counted between two and nine times. The chain is built from TRBV18 and TRBJ2-2, with D possibly matching TRBD1 (6 bases). The CDR3 is 17 amino acids. Germline-derived CDR1 and CDR2 are KGHSH and LQKENI. Between the trimmed V and J ends, which lost 2 bases and 4 bases, there was a span of 17 bases. This chain's CDR3 is CASSPAGERLPTGELFF. CDR3 DNA: TGTGCCAGCTCACCAGCAGGGGAGCGGTTACCCACCGGGGAGCTGTTTTTT. The full variable domain, its missing parts supplied by reference TRBV18 and TRBJ2-2, is NAGVMQNPRHLVRRRGQEARLRCSPMKGHSHVYWYRQLPEEGLKFMVYLQKENIIDESGMPKERFSAEFPKEGPSILRIQQVVRGDSAAYFCASSPAGERLPTGELFFGEGSRLTVL.

The rearrangement joins TRBV15 to TRBJ1-2; D unclear. Germline CDR1 LNHNV, CDR2 YYDKDF (reference sequence). Trimming took 3 bases from V and 1 from J, leaving 0 bases between them. This CDR3 contains 11 residues. The CDR3 protein is CATSSNYGYTF. The CDR3 DNA sequence: TGTGCCACCAGCAGTAACTATGGCTACACCTTC.

The J gene is TRBJ2-7, the V gene TRBV27; TRBD1 matches 7 bases. The CDR3 contains 15 residues. V shed 5 bases, J shed 3 bases, and the junction held 10 bases outside the gene matches. Per the germline V gene, CDR1 is MNHEY and CDR2 is SMNVEV (reference sequence). CDR3 nucleotides: TGTGCCAGCAGTCCATCTACAGGGGCGGACTACGAGCAGTACTTC. Its translation is CASSPSTGADYEQYF.

CDR3 nucleotide sequence: TGTGCCAGCAGCGATCAGTATGAAGCTTTCTTT. Residues: CASSDQYEAFF. J is TRBJ1-1 and V is TRBV28; the D is unclear. Germline V CDR1 and CDR2: MDHEN, SYDVKM. The CDR3 has 11 amino acids. V was cut by 6 bases and J by 7 bases, with 9 bases left in between. The entire variable domain, with the rest obtained from reference TRBV28 and TRBJ1-1, is as follows: DVKVTQSSRYLVKRTGEKVFLECVQDMDHENMFWYRQDPGLGLRLIYFSYDVKMKEKGDIPEGYSVSREKKERFSLILESASTNQTSMYLCASSDQYEAFFGQGTRLTVV.

Comments on this clone: At the DNA level, this CDR3 is encoded by other sequences in the same sample as well. The chain employs TRBV7-2 and TRBJ2-1; 7 bases are shared with TRBD2. Germline V gene data show CDR1 as SGHTA and CDR2 as FQGNSA. The length of the CDR3 is 15 residues. J lost 4 bases, V lost 2 bases, and 5 bases had no gene match. The DNA for the CDR3 is TGTGCCAGCAGCTTATCTAGCGGATTATACAATGAGCAGTTCTTC. Translated: CASSLSSGLYNEQFF.

This clone was seen once. The gene calls are TRBV28 and TRBJ1-2; no clear D gene. Germline V lookup: CDR1 MDHEN, CDR2 SYDVKM. The CDR3 contains 17 residues. Trimming took off 2 bases at V and 0 bases at J, with 16 bases between the two ends. The CDR3 sequence is CASSLAGVDLANYGYTF. The CDR3 DNA reads as TGTGCCAGCAGTTTAGCCGGGGTGGATTTAGCTAACTATGGCTACACCTTC.

This clone was seen more than once but under ten times. The chain uses TRBV28 and TRBJ1-2; 7 bases are a match to TRBD1. Losses at the gene ends were 2 bases for V and 5 bases for J; bases not matched to a gene: 11. The germline V gene encodes CDR1 MDHEN and CDR2 SYDVKM. The CDR3 loop spans 16 amino acids. The CDR3 nucleotides read TGTGCCAGCAGTTTAGGAGTTAGGACAGGTCTTTATGGCTACACCTTC. This codes for CASSLGVRTGLYGYTF.

The chain employs TRBV19 and TRBJ1-5; D ambiguous. Germline CDR1 is LNHDA and CDR2 is SQIVND (reference sequence). V lost 6 bases and J 0 bases, leaving 12 bases between the germline ends. CDR3 length: 15 residues. The CDR3 sequence is CASRGQAYSNQPQHF. The CDR3 DNA follows: TGTGCCAGTAGAGGGCAGGCCTATAGCAATCAGCCCCAGCATTTT.

V is TRBV6-5 and J is TRBJ2-5; TRBD2 matches at 7 bases. This CDR3 comprises 16 residues. Germline V lookup: CDR1 MNHEY, CDR2 SVGAGI. V lost 2 bases to trimming and J lost 2 bases; unmatched junction nucleotides: 8. The CDR3 DNA follows: TGTGCCAGCAGTTACACTCCCGGGGAGGGGCAAGAGACCCAGTACTTC. Translated, it gives CASSYTPGEGQETQYF.

This rearrangement joins TRBV19 to TRBJ2-1; D gene uncertain. V shed 3 bases and J shed 6 bases, with 21 bases lying between them. Germline V lookup: CDR1 LNHDA, CDR2 SQIVND (reference sequence). The CDR3 has 17 residues. The chain's CDR3 is CASSMVNRAGMSNEQFF. The CDR3 DNA sequence: TGTGCCAGTAGTATGGTCAATCGGGCCGGAATGTCCAATGAGCAGTTCTTC. Full variable domain (outside the CDR3, taken from reference TRBV19 and TRBJ2-1): DGGITQSPKYLFRKEGQNVTLSCEQNLNHDAMYWYRQDPGQGLRLIYYSQIVNDFQKGDIAEGYSVSREKKESFPLTVTSAQKNPTAFYLCASSMVNRAGMSNEQFFGPGTRLTVL.

The chain combines TRBV6-1 with TRBJ1-1; unclear D gene. CDR3 length: 16 amino acids. Trimming left V 0 bases short and J 1 base short, with 12 bases between. CDR1 is MNHNS, CDR2 SASEGT, per germline. CDR3 sequence reads: CASSEAVRAQNTEAFF. CDR3 bases: TGTGCCAGCAGTGAAGCTGTTCGGGCCCAGAACACTGAAGCTTTCTTT.

This sequence joins TRBV28 and TRBJ1-2; D unclear. The germline gives CDR1 MDHEN, CDR2 SYDVKM. Trimming took 4 bases from V and 0 from J, leaving 18 bases between them. The CDR3 has 17 residues. CDR3 loop: CASSSPVEDSANYGYTF. DNA for the CDR3: TGTGCCAGCAGTTCCCCGGTTGAAGACTCAGCTAACTATGGCTACACCTTC.

This chain uses TRBV9 with TRBJ1-2; D is perhaps TRBD1 (6 bases). This CDR3 region has 14 residues. Per the germline V gene, CDR1 is SGDLS and CDR2 is YYNGEE. With 0 bases removed from V and 2 bases from J, the gap between germline ends came to 8 bases. CDR3 nucleotide sequence: TGTGCCAGCAGCGTAGCAGACAGGAACTATGGCTACACCTTC. This sequence encodes CASSVADRNYGYTF.

This clone was found a few times. This chain links TRBV25-1 with TRBJ2-1, with D perhaps TRBD1 or TRBD2 (5 bases each). In germline, CDR1 is MGHDK, CDR2 SYGVNS. This CDR3 comprises 16 residues. V was pared by 4 bases and J by 0 bases, with 13 bases between. The CDR3 DNA is TGTGCCAGCAGTGCCCCGGGGCAGCCCTCCTACAATGAGCAGTTCTTC. It is translated as CASSAPGQPSYNEQFF. The full variable domain, with the rest looked up from reference TRBV25-1 and TRBJ2-1, is EADIYQTPRYLVIGTGKKITLECSQTMGHDKMYWYQQDPGMELHLIHYSYGVNSTEKGDLSSESTVSRIRTEHFPLTLESARPSHTSQYLCASSAPGQPSYNEQFFGPGTRLTVL.

The chain links TRBV4-1 to TRBJ1-4, with 7 nucleotides matching TRBD1. The CDR3 is made up of 15 amino acids. Looked up from germline, CDR1 is MGHRA and CDR2 is YSYEKL. V lost 1 base, J lost 8 bases, and 7 bases stayed unmatched. CDR3 in amino acids: CASSQVQGEEEKLFF. The CDR3 nucleotides are TGCGCCAGCAGCCAAGTCCAGGGGGAGGAAGAAAAACTGTTTTTT.

This clone was observed a handful of times. The sample contains more than one DNA sequence encoding this CDR3. The genes are TRBV28 and TRBJ2-2; 7 nucleotides match TRBD2. V lost 2 bases and J lost 5; bases outside the gene matches: 5. Germline assignment: CDR1 MDHEN and CDR2 SYDVKM. The CDR3 contains 15 residues. CDR3 residues: CASSLAGVETGELFF. The CDR3 DNA reads TGTGCCAGCAGTTTAGCGGGAGTAGAGACCGGGGAGCTGTTTTTT.